This TCR beta chain was identified during a study of T cells after posttransplantation cyclophosphamide. Study-wide points: Donor CD8+ memory clones often dominated recipient blood repertoires at later times. TRB clonality was highly associated with recipient CMV seropositivity and reactivation.

This clone showed up just a few times. Antigen: not known. Relative to the germline gene, one junction end is altered; a read error may explain this. Profiling relied on immunoSEQ multiplex PCR, and the TCRdb table lists in-frame clones only, not all of them. Observed in the sample are about 30,000 clones, none of them singletons. Germline lookup yields CDR1 MGHRA and CDR2 YSYEKL. This CDR3 is built from 18 residues. The chain recombines TRBV4-1 with TRBJ2-2; 8 positions match TRBD2. The sample was PBMCs. The clonotype originates from a woman aged 60-75 years in good health, CMV-negative, and a related stem cell transplant donor. The CDR3 bases are TGCACCAGCAGCCAAGTGATTCTTAGCGGGAACGTCACCGGGGAGCTGTTTTTT. Residues: CTSSQVILSGNVTGELFF.